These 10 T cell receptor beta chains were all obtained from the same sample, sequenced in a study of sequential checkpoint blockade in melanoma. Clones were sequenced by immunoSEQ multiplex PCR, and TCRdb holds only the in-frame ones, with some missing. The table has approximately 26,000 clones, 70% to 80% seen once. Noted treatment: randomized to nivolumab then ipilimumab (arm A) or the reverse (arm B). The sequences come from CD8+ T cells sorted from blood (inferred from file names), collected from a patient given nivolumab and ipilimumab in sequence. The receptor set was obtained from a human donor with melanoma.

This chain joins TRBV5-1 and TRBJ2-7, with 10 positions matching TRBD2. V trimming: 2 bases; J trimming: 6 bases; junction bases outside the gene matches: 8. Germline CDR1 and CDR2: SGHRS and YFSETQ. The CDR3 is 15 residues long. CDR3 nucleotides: TGCGCCAGCAGCTTCAGGCTAGCGGGAGTCCGCGAGCAGTACTTC. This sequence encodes CASSFRLAGVREQYF.

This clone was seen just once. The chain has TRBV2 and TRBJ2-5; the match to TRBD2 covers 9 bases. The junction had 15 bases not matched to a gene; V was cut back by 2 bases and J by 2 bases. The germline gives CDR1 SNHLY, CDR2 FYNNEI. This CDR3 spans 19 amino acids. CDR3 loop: CASSEILAGATILQETQYF. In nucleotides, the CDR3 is TGTGCCAGCAGTGAAATACTAGCGGGTGCTACCATCCTTCAAGAGACCCAGTACTTC.

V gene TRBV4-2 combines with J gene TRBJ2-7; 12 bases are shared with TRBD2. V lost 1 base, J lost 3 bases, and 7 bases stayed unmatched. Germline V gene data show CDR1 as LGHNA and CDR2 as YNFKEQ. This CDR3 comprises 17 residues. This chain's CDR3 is CASSQVIRTSGDYEQYF. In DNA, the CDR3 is TGTGCCAGCAGCCAAGTAATCCGGACTAGCGGGGACTACGAGCAGTACTTC.

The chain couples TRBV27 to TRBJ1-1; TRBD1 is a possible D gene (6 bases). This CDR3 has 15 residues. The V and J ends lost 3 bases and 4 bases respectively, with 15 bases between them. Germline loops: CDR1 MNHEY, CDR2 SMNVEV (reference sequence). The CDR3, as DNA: TGTGCCAGCAGTTTGGGGGGGCATGGGGGCACTGAAGCTTTCTTT. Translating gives CASSLGGHGGTEAFF.

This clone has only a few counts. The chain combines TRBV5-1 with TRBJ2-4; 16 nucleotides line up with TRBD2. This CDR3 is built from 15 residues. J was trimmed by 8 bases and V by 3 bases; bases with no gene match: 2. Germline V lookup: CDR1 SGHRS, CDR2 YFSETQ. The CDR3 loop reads CASSSGTSGGDIQYF. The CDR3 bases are TGCGCCAGCAGCTCGGGGACTAGCGGGGGGGACATTCAGTACTTC.

The CDR3 DNA reads as TGCGCCAGCAGAGGACAGGGGGCTGAAGCTTTCTTT. Residues: CASRGQGAEAFF. V is TRBV5-1 and J is TRBJ1-1; 10 nucleotides align to TRBD1. From germline, CDR1 is SGHRS and CDR2 YFSETQ. This CDR3 is built from 12 residues. J lost 6 bases, V lost 5 bases, and 1 base had no gene match.

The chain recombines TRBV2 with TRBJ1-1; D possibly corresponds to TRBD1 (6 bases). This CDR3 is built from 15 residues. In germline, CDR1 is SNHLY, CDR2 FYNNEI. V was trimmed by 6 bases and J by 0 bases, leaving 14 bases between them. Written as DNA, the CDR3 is TGTGCCAGCAGGGACAGTGGGGACATGAACACTGAAGCTTTCTTT. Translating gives CASRDSGDMNTEAFF.

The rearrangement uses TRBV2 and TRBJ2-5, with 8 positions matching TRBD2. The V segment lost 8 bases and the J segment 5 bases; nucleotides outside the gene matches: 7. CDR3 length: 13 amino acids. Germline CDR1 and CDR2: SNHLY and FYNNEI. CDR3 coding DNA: TGTGCCAGCCGGAGCGGGGGATGGGAGACCCAGTACTTC. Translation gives CASRSGGWETQYF.

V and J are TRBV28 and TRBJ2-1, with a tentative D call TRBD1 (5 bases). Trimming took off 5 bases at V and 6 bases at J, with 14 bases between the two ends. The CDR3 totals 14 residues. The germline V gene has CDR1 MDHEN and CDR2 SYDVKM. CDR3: CASSQGVGGNEQFF. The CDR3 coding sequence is TGTGCCAGCAGTCAGGGTGTTGGCGGCAATGAGCAGTTCTTC.

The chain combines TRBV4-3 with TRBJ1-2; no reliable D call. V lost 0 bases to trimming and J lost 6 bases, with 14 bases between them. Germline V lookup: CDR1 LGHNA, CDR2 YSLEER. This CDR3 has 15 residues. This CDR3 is CASSQERGTRNGYTF. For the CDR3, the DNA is TGCGCCAGCAGCCAAGAGAGAGGCACGAGGAATGGCTACACCTTC.